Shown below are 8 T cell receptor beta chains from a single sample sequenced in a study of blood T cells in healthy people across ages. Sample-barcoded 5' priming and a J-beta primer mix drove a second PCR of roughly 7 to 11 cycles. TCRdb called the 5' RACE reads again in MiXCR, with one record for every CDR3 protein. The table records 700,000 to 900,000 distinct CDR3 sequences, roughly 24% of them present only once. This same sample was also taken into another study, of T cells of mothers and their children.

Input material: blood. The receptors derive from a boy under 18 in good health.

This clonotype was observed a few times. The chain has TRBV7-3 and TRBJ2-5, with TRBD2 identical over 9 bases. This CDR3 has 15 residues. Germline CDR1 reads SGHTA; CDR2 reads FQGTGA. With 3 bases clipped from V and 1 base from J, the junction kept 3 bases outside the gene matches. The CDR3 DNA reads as TGTGCCAGCAGCTTCTTAGCGGGGGCCCAAGAGACCCAGTACTTC. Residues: CASSFLAGAQETQYF.

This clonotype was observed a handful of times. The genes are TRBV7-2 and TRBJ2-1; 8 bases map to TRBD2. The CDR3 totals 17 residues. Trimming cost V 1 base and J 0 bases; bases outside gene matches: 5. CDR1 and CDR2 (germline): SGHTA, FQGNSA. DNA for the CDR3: TGTGCCAGCAGCTTAGAGCGGGGGTCGAGCTCCTACAATGAGCAGTTCTTC. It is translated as CASSLERGSSSYNEQFF.

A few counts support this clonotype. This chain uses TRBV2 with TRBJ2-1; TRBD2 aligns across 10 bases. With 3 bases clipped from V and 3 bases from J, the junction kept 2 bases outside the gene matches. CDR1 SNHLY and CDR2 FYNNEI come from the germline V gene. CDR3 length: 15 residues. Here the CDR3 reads CASSEGLASYNEQFF. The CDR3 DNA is TGTGCCAGCAGTGAGGGACTAGCGAGCTACAATGAGCAGTTCTTC. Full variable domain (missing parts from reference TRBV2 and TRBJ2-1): EPEVTQTPSHQVTQMGQEVILRCVPISNHLYFYWYRQILGQKVEFLVSFYNNEISEKSEIFDDQFSVERPDGSNFTLKIRSTKLEDSAMYFCASSEGLASYNEQFFGPGTRLTVL.

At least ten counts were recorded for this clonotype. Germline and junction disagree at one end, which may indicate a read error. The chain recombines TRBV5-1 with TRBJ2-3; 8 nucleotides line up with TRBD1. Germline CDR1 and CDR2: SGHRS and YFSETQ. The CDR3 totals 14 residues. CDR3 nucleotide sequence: TGTGCCAGCAGTTTAGGACAGGGCGCAGATACGCAGTATTTT. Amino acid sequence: CASSLGQGADTQYF.

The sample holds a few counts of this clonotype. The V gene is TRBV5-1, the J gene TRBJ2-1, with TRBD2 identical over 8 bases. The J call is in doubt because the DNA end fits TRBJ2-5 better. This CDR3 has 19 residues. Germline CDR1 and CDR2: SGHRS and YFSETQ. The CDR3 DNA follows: TGCGCCAGCAGCTTGGCCTACGCGGGGGGCCTAGGGACGCAAGAGACCCAGTACTTC. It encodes CASSLAYAGGLGTQETQYF.

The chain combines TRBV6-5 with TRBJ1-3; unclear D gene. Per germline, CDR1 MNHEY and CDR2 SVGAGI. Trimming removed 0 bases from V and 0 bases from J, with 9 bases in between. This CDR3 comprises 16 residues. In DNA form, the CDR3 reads TGTGCCAGCAGTTACTCGATGACGGGCTCTGGAAACACCATATATTTT. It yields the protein CASSYSMTGSGNTIYF.

The CDR3: CASSQGFLAEKLFF. In DNA, the CDR3 is TGTGCCAGTAGCCAAGGGTTCCTCGCCGAAAAACTGTTTTTT. The chain combines TRBV28 with TRBJ1-4; D is unclear. CDR3 length equals 14 residues. Trimming shortened V by 9 bases and J by 8 bases, and 19 bases separated the two germline ends. Germline CDR1 is MDHEN and CDR2 is SYDVKM.

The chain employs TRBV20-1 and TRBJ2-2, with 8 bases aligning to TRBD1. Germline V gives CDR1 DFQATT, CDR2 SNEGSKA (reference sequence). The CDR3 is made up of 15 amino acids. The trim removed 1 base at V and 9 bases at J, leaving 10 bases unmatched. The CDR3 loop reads CSARGTGPSSRELFF. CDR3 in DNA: TGCAGTGCTAGAGGGACAGGGCCCTCGAGCAGGGAGCTGTTTTTT.